The 20 T cell receptor beta chains in this list originate from one sample, sequenced in a study of Ad26.COV2.S vaccination and SARS-CoV-2 variants. Assay: immunoSEQ multiplex PCR; the TCRdb copy retains only in-frame clones and omits some. The sample includes some 640,000 clones, 89% seen only once; the top ten take approximately 1.5%. The treatment denotes: over 15 received Ad26.COV2.S at low or high dose, single or two shots; a few received placebo; per-sample allocation not given. Sampling was performed 63 days after the first vaccine or placebo injection. The specimen was peripheral blood, collected in a trial of Ad26.COV2.S vaccine versus placebo. The receptors were gathered from a person between 18 and 60 years old who received the Ad26.COV2.S COVID-19 vaccine or a placebo.

The rearrangement joins TRBV5-1 to TRBJ1-6, with unresolved D. The CDR3 sequence is 13 residues long. Trimming left V 0 bases short and J 8 bases short, with 6 bases between. Looked up from germline, CDR1 is SGHRS and CDR2 is YFSETQ. The CDR3 coding sequence is TGCGCCAGCAGCTTGGCAGTGGATTCACCCCTCCACTTT. It is translated as CASSLAVDSPLHF.

J is TRBJ1-1 and V is TRBV7-9, with 8 bases lining up with TRBD1. Trimming removed 5 bases from V and 4 bases from J; junction bases left unmatched: 9. This CDR3 region has 15 residues. Per the germline V gene, CDR1 is SEHNR and CDR2 is FQNEAQ (reference sequence). The CDR3 loop is CASSERTGRVTEAFF. The CDR3 nucleotides are TGTGCCAGCAGCGAGCGGACAGGGCGAGTCACTGAAGCTTTCTTT.

V and J are TRBV4-2 and TRBJ1-1; possible D gene TRBD1, 6 bases. This CDR3 has 13 amino acids. V lost 3 bases and J lost 6, with 11 bases in between. Looked up from germline, CDR1 is LGHNA and CDR2 is YNFKEQ. In nucleotides, the CDR3 is TGTGCCAGCAGCCATCTACAGGGCCCTGAAGCTTTCTTT. Its protein is CASSHLQGPEAFF.

The rearrangement joins TRBV2 to TRBJ1-1; 10 positions agree with TRBD1. V was pared by 6 bases and J by 11 bases, with 12 bases of the junction left unmatched. CDR3 length equals 14 residues. Germline loops: CDR1 SNHLY, CDR2 FYNNEI. This CDR3 reads CASRTTGGVPRAFF. The CDR3 DNA is TGTGCCAGCAGGACGACAGGGGGCGTCCCCCGCGCTTTCTTT.

The chain employs TRBV5-5 and TRBJ1-4, with a possible D match to TRBD1 (5 bases). Trimming left V 4 bases short and J 0 bases short, with 19 bases between. Germline values: CDR1 SGHKS, CDR2 YYEKEE (reference sequence). The CDR3 spans 18 residues. The CDR3 DNA reads TGTGCCAGCAGCCTTCTCCCGCAGGGAGGGACAACTAATGAAAAACTGTTTTTT. Its protein product is CASSLLPQGGTTNEKLFF. The full variable domain, in which reference TRBV5-5 and TRBJ1-4 provide the parts outside the CDR3, is DAGVTQSPTHLIKTRGQQVTLRCSPISGHKSVSWYQQVLGQGPQFIFQYYEKEERGRGNFPDRFSARQFPNYSSELNVNALLLGDSALYLCASSLLPQGGTTNEKLFFGSGTQLSVL.

The chain has TRBV6-6 and TRBJ2-2; D assignment may be TRBD1 or TRBD2 (5 bases each). This CDR3 has 16 amino acids. The ends were cut back, 6 bases at V and 2 bases at J, with 16 bases in the middle. Germline values: CDR1 MNHNY, CDR2 SVGAGI (reference sequence). The CDR3 DNA follows: TGTGCCAGCAGGCAACTGGGGGTCAGAAACACCGGGGAGCTGTTTTTT. Amino acids: CASRQLGVRNTGELFF.

The V gene is TRBV6-1, the J gene TRBJ2-7, with 9 bases fitting TRBD1. The CDR3 consists of 16 residues. The V segment lost 0 bases and the J segment 3 bases; nucleotides outside the gene matches: 6. The germline V gene has CDR1 MNHNS and CDR2 SASEGT. The CDR3 bases are TGTGCCAGCAGTGAAGCCCCCGGGACAGGGCTCTACGAGCAGTACTTC. This translates into CASSEAPGTGLYEQYF.

This clone appeared many times. The sample has other DNA sequences that encode this CDR3 too. This rearrangement joins TRBV10-3 to TRBJ2-7; 14 bases fit TRBD2. The trim removed 6 bases at V and 0 bases at J, leaving 7 bases unmatched. This CDR3 is 17 amino acids long. The V gene's germline CDR1 is ENHRY and CDR2 SYGVKD. CDR3 sequence: CAISNGLAGGLSYEQYF. In nucleotides, the CDR3 is TGTGCCATCAGCAACGGACTAGCGGGAGGTCTCTCCTACGAGCAGTACTTC.

The chain employs TRBV30 and TRBJ1-5, with D unclear. Per the germline V gene, CDR1 is GTSNPN and CDR2 is SVGIG (reference sequence). CDR3 length: 12 amino acids. Trimming stripped 0 bases from V and 8 bases from J, with 8 bases between. CDR3 sequence: CAWSVLGEPQHF. Written as DNA, the CDR3 is TGTGCCTGGAGTGTACTGGGTGAGCCCCAGCATTTT.

This clone has a handful of counts. Other DNA variants within this sample encode the same CDR3. V gene TRBV10-3 combines with J gene TRBJ1-2; D not certain. Trimming pared 0 bases from V and 3 bases from J, leaving 5 bases between. CDR3 size: 13 residues. Germline CDR1 and CDR2: ENHRY and SYGVKD. In DNA form, the CDR3 reads TGTGCCATCAGTGAGTCCACAGACTATGGCTACACCTTC. It codes for CAISESTDYGYTF.

This chain connects TRBV19 to TRBJ2-7, with 7 bases aligning to TRBD1. The junction had 7 bases not matched to a gene; V was cut back by 6 bases and J by 5 bases. This CDR3 spans 13 amino acids. The germline CDR1 and CDR2 sequences are LNHDA and SQIVND (reference sequence). CDR3 DNA: TGTGCCAGTAGCGACAGGGTATATGACGAGCAGTACTTC. This codes for CASSDRVYDEQYF.

This clone is a singleton in its sample. The junction shows a germline mismatch at one end, possibly a read error. The rearrangement uses TRBV20-1 and TRBJ1-5; D gene ambiguous. The CDR3 spans 11 residues. Germline V CDR1 and CDR2: DFQATT, SNEGSKA (reference sequence). The CDR3 DNA is TGCAGTGCTAGACCCCTCCGGGGAGAGGATTTT. Its protein is CSARPLRGEDF.

The V and J genes are TRBV27 and TRBJ1-6; TRBD1 might be the D (5 bases). Germline V CDR1 and CDR2: MNHEY, SMNVEV (reference sequence). This CDR3 is 16 amino acids long. V was cut by 2 bases and J by 0 bases, with 8 bases left in between. CDR3 nucleotides: TGTGCCAGCAGTTTAGGGGGGAGCTCCTATAATTCACCCCTCCACTTT. Translated, it gives CASSLGGSSYNSPLHF.

The V and J genes are TRBV11-2 and TRBJ2-3; D perhaps matches TRBD2 (6 bases). Deletions cut 2 bases from V and 0 bases from J, with 12 bases between. The CDR3 totals 16 residues. The germline V gene has CDR1 SGHAT and CDR2 FQNNGV. The CDR3 DNA is TGTGCCAGCAGCTTAAGGCGGGGCGATAGCACAGATACGCAGTATTTT. Protein: CASSLRRGDSTDTQYF. Looking up the rest from reference TRBV11-2 and TRBJ2-3 gives the full variable domain: EAGVAQSPRYKIIEKRQSVAFWCNPISGHATLYWYQQILGQGPKLLIQFQNNGVVDDSQLPKDRFSAERLKGVDSTLKIQPAKLEDSAVYLCASSLRRGDSTDTQYFGPGTRLTVL.

The V gene is TRBV7-9, the J gene TRBJ2-5, with D tentatively TRBD1 (6 bases). CDR3 length: 16 amino acids. The germline CDR1 and CDR2 sequences are SEHNR and FQNEAQ (reference sequence). V was shortened by 4 bases and J by 3 bases, with 18 bases between the two germline ends. CDR3 bases: TGTGCCAGCAGCTCTATCAACAGGGTCCTGAAAGAGACCCAGTACTTC. This gives the protein CASSSINRVLKETQYF.

The chain uses TRBV7-8 and TRBJ2-7, with 14 bases identical to TRBD2. The CDR3 length is 19 residues. Germline CDR1 is SGHVS and CDR2 is FQNEAQ. Losses at the gene ends were 5 bases for V and 6 bases for J; bases not matched to a gene: 18. CDR3 sequence (DNA): TGTGCCAGCAGCCCGACCGGGACTAGCGGGAGTTACGCCTTTTCCGAGCAGTACTTC. Its protein is CASSPTGTSGSYAFSEQYF.

Worth noting for this clone: Other DNA sequences within the sample encode an identical CDR3. V usage is TRBV27 and J usage is TRBJ2-1, with no clear D. Germline CDR1 MNHEY, CDR2 SMNVEV (reference sequence). The CDR3 loop spans 13 amino acids. V was cut by 0 bases and J by 4 bases, with 4 bases left in between. CDR3 DNA: TGTGCCAGCAGTTTATCTCGTTACAATGAGCAGTTCTTC. Protein product: CASSLSRYNEQFF.

This rearrangement joins TRBV9 to TRBJ2-1, with TRBD1 as a possible D gene (7 bases). The CDR3 covers 16 residues. Per germline, CDR1 SGDLS and CDR2 YYNGEE. Trimming stripped 4 bases from V and 0 bases from J, with 14 bases between. CDR3 sequence: CASSIAGTASYNEQFF. CDR3 in DNA: TGTGCCAGCAGCATCGCGGGGACAGCCTCCTACAATGAGCAGTTCTTC.

CDR3 sequence (DNA): TGCGCCAGCAGCTTGTGGGGAGGGGCTGGGGCCAACGTCCTGACTTTC. Its protein is CASSLWGGAGANVLTF. J is TRBJ2-6 and V is TRBV5-1; TRBD2 aligns across 7 bases. CDR3 size: 16 residues. Germline assignment: CDR1 SGHRS and CDR2 YFSETQ. With 1 base clipped from V and 2 bases from J, the junction kept 3 bases outside the gene matches.

This chain uses TRBV7-2 with TRBJ1-5, with 9 positions matching TRBD1. V shed 6 bases, J shed 4 bases, and the junction held 7 bases outside the gene matches. Germline V gene lookup returns CDR1 SGHTA and CDR2 FQGNSA. The CDR3 is 15 residues long. In DNA form, the CDR3 reads TGTGCCAGCAGTTCAGGACAGGGGAAGAATCAGCCCCAGCATTTT. Amino acid sequence: CASSSGQGKNQPQHF.